Listed below are T cell receptor beta chains from one sample, sequenced in a study of T cells in Graves' hyperthyroidism and ophthalmopathy. TCRdb fed the multiplex PCR reads into MiXCR, producing one record per CDR3 protein. In the table there are more than 500,000 distinct CDR3 sequences, around 15% of which are singletons. The sample comprised blood. The receptors come from a woman in her thirties with Graves' hyperthyroidism. Each CDR3 is given with its conserved first and last residue. The D gene is left open where the match is weak. The listing skips clone size in some rows; elsewhere it reads once, few, many or a size class.

d_gene,j_gene,v_gene,abundance,CDR3nt,CDR3aa
TRBD2,TRBJ2-3,TRBV12-3/TRBV12-4,many,TGTGCCAGCGGACTAGCGGTCACAGATACGCAGTATTTT,CASGLAVTDTQYF
NA,TRBJ1-2,TRBV5-1,NA,TGCGCCAGCAGGCGGACAAGGGATTCAGTCGACACCTTC,CASRRTRDSVDTF
NA,TRBJ1-1,TRBV6-4,NA,TGTGCCAGCAGTGTTTCCAAGAATCTAATGAACACTGAAGCTTTCTTT,CASSVSKNLMNTEAFF
TRBD2,TRBJ2-2,TRBV12-5,few,TGTGCTAGTGGTTTGAACTTTGCATGGGATCGGCTAGCGGGAACCGGGGAGCTGTTTTTT,CASGLNFAWDRLAGTGELFF
NA,TRBJ2-7,TRBV2,many,TGTGCCAGCAGTGAAGCGCGGAGGCCAGGGACATACGAGCAGTACTTC,CASSEARRPGTYEQYF
NA,TRBJ1-6,TRBV5-4,NA,TGTGCCAGCAGCTTGGTGGGCACAGGGAATTCACCCCTCCACTTT,CASSLVGTGNSPLHF
NA,TRBJ2-7,TRBV28,many,TGTGCCAGCAGTTTGGAGTCAGGCGTGGGGCAGTACTTC,CASSLESGVGQYF
NA,TRBJ2-1,TRBV28,many,TGTGCCAGCAGTTTGGGGGACGCCCGGGACCGCGGGGAGCAGTTCTTC,CASSLGDARDRGEQFF
NA,TRBJ2-5,TRBV28,many,TGTGCCAGCAGTTTACGGAGAGGGCGGCAAGAGACCCAGTACTTC,CASSLRRGRQETQYF
NA,TRBJ2-7,TRBV7-8,many,TGTGCCAGCAGCTTAAGTCAGGGGCGGACCTACGAGCAGTACTTC,CASSLSQGRTYEQYF
NA,TRBJ2-3,TRBV12-3/TRBV12-4,many,TGTGCCAGCAGCTTAGCGGTGGATACGCAGTATTTT,CASSLAVDTQYF
TRBD2,TRBJ2-1,TRBV19,NA,TGTGCCAGTAGTCCCGGACTAGCGGAACAGTTCTTC,CASSPGLAEQFF
NA,TRBJ2-3,TRBV2,many,TGTGCCAGCAGTGAAGGGGGCGGCACAGATACGCAGTATTTT,CASSEGGGTDTQYF
NA,TRBJ2-5,TRBV29-1,NA,TGCAGCGTAAGCGGCTGGCGGGAAAACCAAGAGACCCAGTACTTC,CSVSGWRENQETQYF
NA,TRBJ1-2,TRBV18,NA,TGTGCCAGCTCACCACTGGCAGGGGATAATGGCTACACCTTC,CASSPLAGDNGYTF
TRBD2,TRBJ2-7,TRBV7-2,NA,TGTGCCAGCAGACCCGGACTAGCGCGCTACGAGCAGTACTTC,CASRPGLARYEQYF
TRBD2,TRBJ2-1,TRBV3-1,many,TGTGCCAGCAGCCATAGTCCCGCGGGAGGAAGCAATGAGCAGTTCTTC,CASSHSPAGGSNEQFF
TRBD2,TRBJ2-7,TRBV20-1,NA,TGCAGTGCTGAGAGCCACGGGAGGGCCAGCTACGAGCAGTACTTC,CSAESHGRASYEQYF
NA,TRBJ2-7,TRBV6-1,many,TGTGCCAGCAGTGGAGCTAGGGACCGATTCTCCTACGAGCAGTACTTC,CASSGARDRFSYEQYF
TRBD2,TRBJ2-1,TRBV28,few,TGTGCCAGCAGTAATCCTAGCGGGAACTACAATGAGCAGTTCTTC,CASSNPSGNYNEQFF
TRBD2,TRBJ2-7,TRBV28,many,TGTGCCAGCAGTTTAGAACTAGCGGGAGAGACGTACGAGCAGTACTTC,CASSLELAGETYEQYF
NA,TRBJ2-1,TRBV12-5,many,TGTGCTAGTGGTAGGCACTCCTACAATGAGCAGTTCTTC,CASGRHSYNEQFF
TRBD2,TRBJ2-5,TRBV5-1,NA,TGCGCCAGCAGCTGGGTGGGACTACCTCAAGAGACCCAGTACTTC,CASSWVGLPQETQYF
NA,TRBJ2-1,TRBV28,NA,TGTGCCAGCAGACAACAGGGAGTGAGTTACAATGAGCAGTTCTTC,CASRQQGVSYNEQFF
NA,TRBJ1-3,TRBV10-3,NA,TGTGCCATCAGTGCAGCCTTAAGCTCTGGAAACACCATATATTTT,CAISAALSSGNTIYF
NA,TRBJ1-1,TRBV5-6,many,TGTGCCAGCAGCTTCGGCGAATCGGCTGAAGCTTTCTTT,CASSFGESAEAFF
TRBD1,TRBJ2-2,TRBV28,many,TGTGCCAGCAAACCCGACAGGGGAACCGGGGAGCTGTTTTTT,CASKPDRGTGELFF
NA,TRBJ2-4,TRBV7-6,NA,TGTGCCAGCAGCCATAGGACAGAATCAAACATTCAGTACTTC,CASSHRTESNIQYF
NA,TRBJ2-7,TRBV20-1,NA,TGCAGTACTCCACGAGACAACTCCTACGAGCAGTACTTC,CSTPRDNSYEQYF
NA,TRBJ2-3,TRBV12-3/TRBV12-4,NA,TGTGCCAGCAGTCTCTGGAGGAGCACAGATACGCAGTATTTT,CASSLWRSTDTQYF
NA,TRBJ2-5,TRBV4-1,NA,TGCGCCAGCAGCCAAGGGTACGGGGGTGGGCAAGAGACCCAGTACTTC,CASSQGYGGGQETQYF
TRBD1,TRBJ2-7,TRBV7-2,many,TGTGCCAGCAGCCTAAGACAGGGGGCGATACTCGAGCAGTACTTC,CASSLRQGAILEQYF
NA,TRBJ1-2,TRBV6-2/TRBV6-3,many,TGTGCCAGCAGTTACCCATCGTCAGGGTCCGGCTACACCTTC,CASSYPSSGSGYTF
TRBD2,TRBJ2-5,TRBV10-3,NA,TGTGCCATCGGGACTAGCGGGAGGGCCGGAGAGACCCAGTACTTC,CAIGTSGRAGETQYF
TRBD2,TRBJ2-2,TRBV6-2/TRBV6-3,few,TGTGCCGCGCGAGGGAAGCTAGCGGGTCAACCCGGGGAGCTGTTTTTT,CAARGKLAGQPGELFF
TRBD2,TRBJ2-3,TRBV20-1,many,TGCAGTGCTTGGACTAGCGGGGACACAGATACGCAGTATTTT,CSAWTSGDTDTQYF
TRBD2,TRBJ2-7,TRBV7-6,many,TGTGCCAGCAGCTTAGATAGCGGGAGTAACTCCTACGAGCAGTACTTC,CASSLDSGSNSYEQYF
TRBD2,TRBJ2-5,TRBV5-1,few,TGCGCCAGCAGCCCCCTAGCGGGTCAACCGGAGACCCAGTACTTC,CASSPLAGQPETQYF
TRBD2,TRBJ2-3,TRBV4-1,NA,TGCGCCAGCAGCCCCGGGGCCACCTTAGCGGGAGGGCCGGAAGATACGCAGTATTTT,CASSPGATLAGGPEDTQYF
NA,TRBJ1-1,TRBV5-1,NA,TGCGCCAGCAGCTTGGAAAGTCTGGGGGCAGGCACTGAAGCTTTCTTT,CASSLESLGAGTEAFF
NA,TRBJ2-3,TRBV9,many,TGTGCCAGCAGCGTAGTAAGCACAGATACGCAGTATTTT,CASSVVSTDTQYF
NA,TRBJ2-5,TRBV6-1,NA,TGTGCCAGCAGTGCCCTGGGGATTTTACAAGAGACCCAGTACTTC,CASSALGILQETQYF
NA,TRBJ2-3,TRBV11-2,NA,TGTGCCAGCAGCCTTTTGGAGTTTGACTCAGATACGCAGTATTTT,CASSLLEFDSDTQYF
NA,TRBJ2-3,TRBV7-2,many,TGTGCCAGCAGCTATTATTCGGGCCCAGATACGCAGTATTTT,CASSYYSGPDTQYF
NA,TRBJ2-1,TRBV12-3/TRBV12-4,many,TGTGCCAGCAGTTGGGGACTTTACAATGAGCAGTTCTTC,CASSWGLYNEQFF
NA,TRBJ1-5,TRBV24-1,few,TGTGCCACCAGTGACCCTTACGAGGACAGAAGCAATCAGCCCCAGCATTTT,CATSDPYEDRSNQPQHF
NA,TRBJ2-2,TRBV7-6,NA,TGTGCCAGCAGCTCCCTCTGGGGGACCGGGGAGCTGTTTTTT,CASSSLWGTGELFF
NA,TRBJ2-1,TRBV20-1,many,TGCAGTGCTGGACAGCCGGGACTTGATGAGCAGTTCTTC,CSAGQPGLDEQFF
NA,TRBJ2-7,TRBV5-1,many,TGCGCCAGCAGCTTTTCAACGGTGGGACTCCTCTACGAGCAGTACTTC,CASSFSTVGLLYEQYF